One TCR beta chain is described in this entry. Its antigen is unidentified. The sample originates from a study of cytomegalovirus exposure and HLA in healthy donors. General study points: Follow-up analysis later connected one missense variant in DCLRE1C with trimming of TCR beta V- and J-genes.

The PCR ran on 60 Vbeta and 13 Jbeta primers. Profiled with immunoSEQ multiplex PCR; TCRdb holds only in-frame clones, not every one. Of 200,000 to 250,000 clones listed, approximately 88% are singletons. In germline, CDR1 is SGHTA, CDR2 FQGNSA. There are 14 residues in the CDR3. The ends were cut back, 1 base at V and 2 bases at J, with 8 bases in the middle. The chain links TRBV7-2 to TRBJ2-5, with D perhaps matching TRBD1 (6 bases). The sample was PBMCs. The clonotype originates from a boy between 2 and 10 years old in good health and CMV-seronegative. The CDR3 nucleotides are TGTGCCAGCAGCTTAGACAGGGTACAAGAGACCCAGTACTTC. Translating gives CASSLDRVQETQYF.